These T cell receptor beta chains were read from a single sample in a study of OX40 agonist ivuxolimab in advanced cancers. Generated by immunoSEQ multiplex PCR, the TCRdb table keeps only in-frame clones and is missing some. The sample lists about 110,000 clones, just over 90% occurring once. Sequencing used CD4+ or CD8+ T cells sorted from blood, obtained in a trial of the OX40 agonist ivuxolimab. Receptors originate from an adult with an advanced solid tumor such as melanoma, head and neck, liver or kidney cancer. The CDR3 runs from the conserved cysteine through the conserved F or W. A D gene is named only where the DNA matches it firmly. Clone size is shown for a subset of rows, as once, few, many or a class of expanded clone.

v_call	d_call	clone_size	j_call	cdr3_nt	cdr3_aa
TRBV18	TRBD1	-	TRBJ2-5	TGTGCCAGCTCACCCCCGGGACAGTCTTTCCGAGAGACCCAGTACTTC	CASSPPGQSFRETQYF
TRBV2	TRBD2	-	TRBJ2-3	TGTGCCAGCATCTTAGCGGGGGGGGTCGGCACAGATACGCAGTATTTT	CASILAGGVGTDTQYF
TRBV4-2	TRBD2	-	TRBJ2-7	TGTGCCAGCAGCCAGGAGACCGGGACTAGCGTCTCCTACGAGCAGTACTTC	CASSQETGTSVSYEQYF
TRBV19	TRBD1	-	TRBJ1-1	TGTGCCAGTAGTATGAACAGGGGGCAAACTGAAGCTTTCTTT	CASSMNRGQTEAFF
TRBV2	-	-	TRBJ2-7	TGTGCCAGCAGTCTCGACGGAAGCTCCTACGAGCAGTACTTC	CASSLDGSSYEQYF
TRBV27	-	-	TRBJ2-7	TGTGCCAGCAGCCTCGGACTGGACTACGAGCAGTACTTC	CASSLGLDYEQYF
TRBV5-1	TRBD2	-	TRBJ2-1	TGCGCCAGCAGCCGCGGGGTAGCGGGGGGCTACAATGAGCAGTTCTTC	CASSRGVAGGYNEQFF
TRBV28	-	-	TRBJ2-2	TGTGCCAGCAGTTCGACACCCGTGGGGGAGCTGTTTTTT	CASSSTPVGELFF
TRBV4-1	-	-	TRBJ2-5	TGTGCCAGCAGCAGAGTTATCGGTCCCCAAGAGACCCAGTACTTC	CASSRVIGPQETQYF
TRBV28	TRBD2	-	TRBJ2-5	TGTGCCAGCAGTTTGGTCGGGGGGACGGAGACCCAGTACTTC	CASSLVGGTETQYF
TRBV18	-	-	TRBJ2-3	TGTGCCAGCTCGCCCAGACAAACCGAGGGGACAGATACGCAGTATTTT	CASSPRQTEGTDTQYF
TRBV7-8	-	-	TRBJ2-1	TGTGCCAGCAGCTTAGGTCGGGGTAGGACTCGCAGCAATGAGCAGTTCTTC	CASSLGRGRTRSNEQFF
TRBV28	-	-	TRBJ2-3	TGTGCCAGCAGTCCCCTCTGGAGCGGACGAGACCTCACAGATACGCAGTATTTT	CASSPLWSGRDLTDTQYF
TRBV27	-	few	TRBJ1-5	TGTGCCAGCGGGACGATGAGCAATCAGCCCCAGCATTTT	CASGTMSNQPQHF
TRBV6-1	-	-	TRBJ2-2	TGTGCCAGCAGTGGGGGGTCTCCGATAAACACCGGGGAGCTGTTTTTT	CASSGGSPINTGELFF
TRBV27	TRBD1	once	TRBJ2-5	TGTGCCAGCCAGGACAGGGCCTGGGCAACCCAGTACTTC	CASQDRAWATQYF
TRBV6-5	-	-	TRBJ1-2	TGTGCCAGCAGAACCACAGCCGTTAACTATGGCTACACCTTC	CASRTTAVNYGYTF
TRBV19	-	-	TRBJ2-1	TGTGCCAGTAGTATCGACCCCGCGTATGAGCAGTTCTTC	CASSIDPAYEQFF
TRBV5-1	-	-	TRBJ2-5	TGCGCCAGCAGCTTGGCCTGGACTAAACAAGAGACCCAGTACTTC	CASSLAWTKQETQYF
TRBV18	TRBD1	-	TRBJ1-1	TGTGCCAGCTCACCACCTGGTCGACAGGGGGCTGAAGCTTTCTTT	CASSPPGRQGAEAFF
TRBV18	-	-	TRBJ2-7	TGTGCCAGCTCCCCTGGACAGAACTACGAGCAGTACTTC	CASSPGQNYEQYF
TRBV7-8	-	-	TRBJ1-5	TGTGCCAGCAGCCCGTGGGGGGGGACGAGCAATCAGCCCCAGCATTTT	CASSPWGGTSNQPQHF
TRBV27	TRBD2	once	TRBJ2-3	TGTGCCAGCAGTCTACGCCCCCCGGGACTAGCGGGGGGGCGAACAGATACGCAGTATTTT	CASSLRPPGLAGGRTDTQYF
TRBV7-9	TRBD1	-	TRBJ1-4	TGTGCCAGCAGCCCGGGACAGCGGAATGAAAAACTGTTTTTT	CASSPGQRNEKLFF
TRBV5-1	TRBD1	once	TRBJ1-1	TGCGCCAGCAGCGGAACCGGGACAGTGAACACTGAAGCTTTCTTT	CASSGTGTVNTEAFF
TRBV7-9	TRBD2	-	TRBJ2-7	TGTGCCAGCAGCCGGGGGGGAAACGAGCAGTACTTC	CASSRGGNEQYF
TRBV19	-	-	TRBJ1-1	TGTGCCAGTATTAAAGAGCGGAACACTGAAGCTTTCTTT	CASIKERNTEAFF
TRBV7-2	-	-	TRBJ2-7	TGTGCCAGCAGCTTAGTAGCGGAAAGGGAGCAGTACTTC	CASSLVAEREQYF
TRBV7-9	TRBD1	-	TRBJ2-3	TGTGCCAGCAGCCCCCAGGGGGAGACGAATTATTTT	CASSPQGETNYF
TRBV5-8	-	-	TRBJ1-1	TGTGCCAGCAGCAATCGGGACCCAGGGAACACTGAAGCTTTCTTT	CASSNRDPGNTEAFF
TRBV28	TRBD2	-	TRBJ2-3	TGTGCCAGCAGTCCGAGCGGGGTAAGCACAGATACGCAGTATTTT	CASSPSGVSTDTQYF
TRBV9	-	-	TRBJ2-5	TGTGCCAGCAGCGTAACCAGTAGGGCGCGGGAGACCCAGTACTTC	CASSVTSRARETQYF
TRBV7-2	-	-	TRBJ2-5	TGTGCCAGTAGGAGGGGTCTAGAGACCCAGTACTTC	CASRRGLETQYF
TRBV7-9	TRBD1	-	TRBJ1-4	TGTGCCAGCAGCGGAGACAGGGGGCGTAGTGAAAAACTGTTTTTT	CASSGDRGRSEKLFF
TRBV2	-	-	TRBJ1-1	TGTGCCAGCAGTGCGGACAGCCTTATGAACACTGAAGCTTTCTTT	CASSADSLMNTEAFF
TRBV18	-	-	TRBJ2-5	TGTGCCAGCTCACCGCAAGAGACCCAGTACTTC	CASSPQETQYF
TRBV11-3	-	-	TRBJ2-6	TGTGCCAGCAGCCCTAACACCTACGGATCCAGCGTCCTGACTTTC	CASSPNTYGSSVLTF
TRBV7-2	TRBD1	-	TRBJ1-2	TGTGCCAGCAGCTTTGACAGGGCTAACTATGGCTACACCTTC	CASSFDRANYGYTF
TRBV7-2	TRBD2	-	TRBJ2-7	TGTGCCAGCAGCTTGGGGCGGGGGGCCCCCTACGAGCAGTACTTC	CASSLGRGAPYEQYF
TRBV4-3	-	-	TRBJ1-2	TGCGCCAGCAGCCAAGATAGGAGTCCCTATGGCTACACCTTC	CASSQDRSPYGYTF
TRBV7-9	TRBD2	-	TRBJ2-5	TGTGCCAGCAGCTTGATAGGGACTAGCGAAGAGACCCAGTACTTC	CASSLIGTSEETQYF
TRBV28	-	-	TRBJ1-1	TGTGCCAGTAGTATAAACACTGAAGCTTTCTTT	CASSINTEAFF
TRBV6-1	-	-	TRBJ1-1	TGTGCCAGCCTAGGGGTTATTACTGAAGCTTTCTTT	CASLGVITEAFF
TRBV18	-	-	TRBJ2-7	TGTGCCAGCTCACCTACGAACTCCTACGAGCAGTACTTC	CASSPTNSYEQYF
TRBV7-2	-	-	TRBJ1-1	TGTGCCAGCAGCTCCTGGACGGCGAACACTGAAGCTTTCTTT	CASSSWTANTEAFF
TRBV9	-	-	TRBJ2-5	TGTGCCAGCAGCGTAGCAGTGGGGGGGGCGGCGGAGACCCAGTACTTC	CASSVAVGGAAETQYF
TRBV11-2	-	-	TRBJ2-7	TGTGCCAGCAGCCCGACACAGGTGGTATCCTACGAGCAGTACTTC	CASSPTQVVSYEQYF
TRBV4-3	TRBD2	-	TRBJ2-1	TGCGCCAGCAGCCAAGAATCTAGCGGCGCGTACAATGAGCAGTTCTTC	CASSQESSGAYNEQFF
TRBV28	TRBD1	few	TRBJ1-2	TGTGCCAGCACCCCGCAGGACAGGGGAGATGGCTACACCTTC	CASTPQDRGDGYTF
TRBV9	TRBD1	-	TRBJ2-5	TGTGCCAGCAGCGTCGGACAGGGGGCGGGCCAAGAGACCCAGTACTTC	CASSVGQGAGQETQYF
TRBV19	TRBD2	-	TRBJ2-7	TGTGCCAGTAGTATAGGACTAGCTTCCTACGAGCAGTACTTC	CASSIGLASYEQYF
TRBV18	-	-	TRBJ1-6	TGTGCCAGCTCACCACAGGCCCGACCCTATAATTCACCCCTCCACTTT	CASSPQARPYNSPLHF
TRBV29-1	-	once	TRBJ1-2	TGCAGCGCCTTCGGTTCCTATGGCTACACCTTC	CSAFGSYGYTF
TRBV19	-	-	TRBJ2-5	TGTGCCAGTAGTATCGGGCAGAAAGAGACCCAGTACTTC	CASSIGQKETQYF
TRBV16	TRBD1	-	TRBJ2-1	TGTGCCAGCAGCCCCAGGGACAGGGTATTGGGTGAGCAGTTCTTC	CASSPRDRVLGEQFF